A selection of T cell receptor beta chains follows, all from one sample in a study of shared clonotypes between healthy human individuals. Measured with immunoSEQ multiplex PCR; TCRdb has only the in-frame clones, and not every one. The sample holds more than 400,000 clones; roughly 95% are singletons and the top ten take about 0.057%. The sequenced material came from naive CD4+ T cells sorted from blood. These receptors were taken from a woman aged 30 to 39 in good health. Both conserved end residues are trimmed from each CDR3. Each record gives: V gene, CDR3 protein.

>TRBV2
ASRNNGAHSNQPQH
>TRBV19
ARGWDTQY
>TRBV7-9
ASSLAGLGDGYT
>TRBV9
ASSPKRAGRNYEQY
>TRBV27
ASSSQGGTEAF
>TRBV18
ASSPQLGTLQPGRNQPQH
>TRBV6-6
ASSTIQSSYEQY
>TRBV18
ASSPGIMLHTEAF
>TRBV29-1
SVSRGPAKNIQY
>TRBV19
ASSTWTGSSNEQY
>TRBV5-5
ASSPSPAGANVLT
>TRBV6-5
ASTQAGVLGYT
>TRBV10-3
ATGAGLTYEQY
>TRBV11-1
ASSTLAAGETQY
>TRBV28
ASGLGASNQPQH
>TRBV4-1
ASSQDRAGYGYT
>TRBV11-2
ASSPGGSYEQY
>TRBV10-3
AISGFTGTGNTEAF
>TRBV27
ASSPDLRLGTVY
>TRBV4-2
ASSPVSDDEQY
>TRBV19
ASSIGDGDTQY
>TRBV5-1
ASSLFRGQGNEQF
>TRBV7-8
ASSTTGWTEAF
>TRBV6-5
ATRTGDTEAF
>TRBV4-1
ASSHNTGELF
>TRBV7-9
ASSLNAVRDRGLNTEAF